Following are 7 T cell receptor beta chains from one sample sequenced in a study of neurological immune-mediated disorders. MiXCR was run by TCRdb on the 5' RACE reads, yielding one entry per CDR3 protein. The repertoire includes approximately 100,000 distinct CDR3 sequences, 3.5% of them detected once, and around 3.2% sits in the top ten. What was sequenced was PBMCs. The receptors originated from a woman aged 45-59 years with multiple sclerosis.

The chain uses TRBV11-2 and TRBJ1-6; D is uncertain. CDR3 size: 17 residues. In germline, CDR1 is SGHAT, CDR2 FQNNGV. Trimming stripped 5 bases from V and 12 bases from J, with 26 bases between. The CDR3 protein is CASSLEEEARGVKPLHF. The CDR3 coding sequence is TGTGCCAGCAGCCTCGAGGAGGAGGCACGTGGGGTTAAACCCCTCCACTTT.

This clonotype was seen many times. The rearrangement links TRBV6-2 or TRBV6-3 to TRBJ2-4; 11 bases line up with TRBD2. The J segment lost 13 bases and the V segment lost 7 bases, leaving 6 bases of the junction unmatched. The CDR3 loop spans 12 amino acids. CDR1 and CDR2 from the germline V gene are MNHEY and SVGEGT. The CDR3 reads CASNPTSGAQYF. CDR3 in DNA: TGTGCCAGCAACCCGACTAGCGGGGCACAGTACTTC.

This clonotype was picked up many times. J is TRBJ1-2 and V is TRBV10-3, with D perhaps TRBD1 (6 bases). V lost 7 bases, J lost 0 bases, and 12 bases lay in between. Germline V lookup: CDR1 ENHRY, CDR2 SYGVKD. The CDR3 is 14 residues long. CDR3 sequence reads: CAITLGAANYGYTF. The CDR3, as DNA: TGTGCCATCACCCTGGGGGCGGCTAACTATGGCTACACCTTC.

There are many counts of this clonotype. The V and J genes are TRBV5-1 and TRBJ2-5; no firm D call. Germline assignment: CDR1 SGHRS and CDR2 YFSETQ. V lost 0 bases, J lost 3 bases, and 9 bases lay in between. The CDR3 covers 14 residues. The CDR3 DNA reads TGCGCCAGCAGCTTGGTCGGCACCGAAGAGACCCAGTACTTC. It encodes CASSLVGTEETQYF.

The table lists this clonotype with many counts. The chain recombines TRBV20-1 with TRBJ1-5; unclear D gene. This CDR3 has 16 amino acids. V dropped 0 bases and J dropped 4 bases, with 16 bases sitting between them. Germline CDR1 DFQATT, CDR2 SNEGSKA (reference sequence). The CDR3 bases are TGCAGTGCTAGAGAGTGGGGTCAGGCGGCAAATCAGCCCCAGCATTTT. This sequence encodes CSAREWGQAANQPQHF.

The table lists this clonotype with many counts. CDR3 nucleotide sequence: TGTGCCATCAGGGGTAGCGGGGCGGCCCATGAGCAGTTCTTC. Translating gives CAIRGSGAAHEQFF. The rearrangement joins TRBV10-3 to TRBJ2-1; 8 nucleotides align to TRBD2. Germline CDR1 is ENHRY and CDR2 is SYGVKD. This CDR3 has 14 residues. The junction had 9 bases not matched to a gene; V was cut back by 6 bases and J by 8 bases.

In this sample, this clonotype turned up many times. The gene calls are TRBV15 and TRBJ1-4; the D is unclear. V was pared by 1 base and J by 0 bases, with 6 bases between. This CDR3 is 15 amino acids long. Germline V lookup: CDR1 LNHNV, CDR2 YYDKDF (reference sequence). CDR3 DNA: TGTGCCACCAGCAGAGCCTTTGCAACTAATGAAAAACTGTTTTTT. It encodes CATSRAFATNEKLFF.